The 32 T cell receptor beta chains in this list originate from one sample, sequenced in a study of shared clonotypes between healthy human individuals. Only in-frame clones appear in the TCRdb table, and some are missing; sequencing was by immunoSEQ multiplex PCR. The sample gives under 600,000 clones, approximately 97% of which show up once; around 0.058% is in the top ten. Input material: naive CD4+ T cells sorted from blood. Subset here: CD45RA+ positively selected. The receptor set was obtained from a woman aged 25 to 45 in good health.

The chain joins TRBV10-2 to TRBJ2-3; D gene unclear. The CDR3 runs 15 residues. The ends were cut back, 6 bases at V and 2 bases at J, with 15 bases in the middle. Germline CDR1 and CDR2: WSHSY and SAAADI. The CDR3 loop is CASRTTHSNTDTQYF. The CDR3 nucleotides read TGCGCCAGCAGGACGACGCACAGTAACACAGATACGCAGTATTTT.

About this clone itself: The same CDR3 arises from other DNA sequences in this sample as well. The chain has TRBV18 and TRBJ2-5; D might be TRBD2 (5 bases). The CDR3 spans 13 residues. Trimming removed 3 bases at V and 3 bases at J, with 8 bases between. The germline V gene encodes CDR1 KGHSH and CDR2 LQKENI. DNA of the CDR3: TGTGCCAGCTCACCCGGACTCGAAGAGACCCAGTACTTC. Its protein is CASSPGLEETQYF.

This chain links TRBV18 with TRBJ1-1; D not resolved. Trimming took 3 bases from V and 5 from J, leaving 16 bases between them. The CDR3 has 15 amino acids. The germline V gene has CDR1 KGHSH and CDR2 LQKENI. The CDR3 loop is CASSPRWAPGTEAFF. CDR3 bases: TGTGCCAGCTCACCTCGATGGGCGCCGGGAACTGAAGCTTTCTTT.

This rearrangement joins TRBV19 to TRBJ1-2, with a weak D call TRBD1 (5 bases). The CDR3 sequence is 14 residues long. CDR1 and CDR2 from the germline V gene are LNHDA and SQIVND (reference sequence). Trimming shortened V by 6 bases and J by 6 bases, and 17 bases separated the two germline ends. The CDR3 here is CASRTSPDIDGYTF. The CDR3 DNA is TGTGCCAGTAGGACCTCCCCGGACATTGATGGCTACACCTTC.

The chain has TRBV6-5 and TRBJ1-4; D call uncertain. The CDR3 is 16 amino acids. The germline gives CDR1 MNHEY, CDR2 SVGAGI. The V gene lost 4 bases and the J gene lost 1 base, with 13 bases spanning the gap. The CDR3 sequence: CASSSGLGGTNEKLFF. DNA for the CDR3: TGTGCCAGCAGTTCTGGCTTGGGTGGAACTAATGAAAAACTGTTTTTT.

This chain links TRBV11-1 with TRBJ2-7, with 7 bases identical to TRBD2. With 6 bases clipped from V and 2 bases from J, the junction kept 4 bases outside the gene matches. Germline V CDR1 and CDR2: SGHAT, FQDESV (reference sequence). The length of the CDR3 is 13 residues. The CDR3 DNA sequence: TGTGCCAGCAGTGAGCGGGGACCCTACGAGCAGTACTTC. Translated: CASSERGPYEQYF.

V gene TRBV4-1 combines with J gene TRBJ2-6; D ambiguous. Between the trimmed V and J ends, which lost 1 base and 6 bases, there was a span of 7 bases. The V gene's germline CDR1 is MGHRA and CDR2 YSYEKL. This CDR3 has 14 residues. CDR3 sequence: CASSQAALANVLTF. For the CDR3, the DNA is TGCGCCAGCAGCCAAGCTGCTCTGGCCAACGTCCTGACTTTC.

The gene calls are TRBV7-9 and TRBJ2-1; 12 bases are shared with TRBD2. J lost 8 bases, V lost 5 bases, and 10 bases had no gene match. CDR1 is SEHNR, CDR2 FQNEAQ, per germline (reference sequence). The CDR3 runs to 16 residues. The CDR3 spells CASSGRLAGEMYEQFF. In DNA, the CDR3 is TGTGCCAGCAGCGGCAGACTAGCGGGAGAGATGTATGAGCAGTTCTTC.

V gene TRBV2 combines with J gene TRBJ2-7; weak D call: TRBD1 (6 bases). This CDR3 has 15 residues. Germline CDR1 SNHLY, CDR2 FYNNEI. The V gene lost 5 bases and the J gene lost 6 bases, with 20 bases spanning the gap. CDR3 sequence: CASSLRQAYFSEQYF. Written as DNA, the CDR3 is TGTGCCAGCAGTTTACGACAGGCGTATTTTTCCGAGCAGTACTTC.

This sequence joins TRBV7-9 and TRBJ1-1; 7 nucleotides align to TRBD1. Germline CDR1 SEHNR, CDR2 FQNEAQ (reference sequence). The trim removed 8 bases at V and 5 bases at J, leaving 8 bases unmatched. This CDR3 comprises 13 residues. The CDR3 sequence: CASFRQGETEAFF. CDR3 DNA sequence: TGTGCCAGCTTTAGACAGGGAGAGACTGAAGCTTTCTTT.

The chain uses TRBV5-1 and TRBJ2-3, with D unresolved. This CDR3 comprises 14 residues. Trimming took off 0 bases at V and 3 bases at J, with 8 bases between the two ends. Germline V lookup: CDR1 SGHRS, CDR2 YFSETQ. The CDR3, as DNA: TGCGCCAGCAGCTTGGGCAGGTGGACAGATACGCAGTATTTT. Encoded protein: CASSLGRWTDTQYF.

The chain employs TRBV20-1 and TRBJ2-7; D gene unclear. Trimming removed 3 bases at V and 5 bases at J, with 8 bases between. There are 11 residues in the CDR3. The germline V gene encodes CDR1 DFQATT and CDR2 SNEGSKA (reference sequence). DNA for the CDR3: TGCAGTGCTAGCCGGCAGAACGAGCAGTACTTC. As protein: CSASRQNEQYF.

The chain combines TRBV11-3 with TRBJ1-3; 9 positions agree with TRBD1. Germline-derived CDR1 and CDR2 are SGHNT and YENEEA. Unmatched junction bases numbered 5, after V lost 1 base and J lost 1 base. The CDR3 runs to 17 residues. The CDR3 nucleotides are TGTGCCAGCAGCTTAGGCCCGGGACAGGGTTCTGGAAACACCATATATTTT. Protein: CASSLGPGQGSGNTIYF.

CDR3 nucleotide sequence: TGTGCCAGTAGTACGTTGGAAAATGAAAAACTGTTTTTT. Protein product: CASSTLENEKLFF. The genes are TRBV19 and TRBJ1-4; no definite D call. V was trimmed by 4 bases and J by 5 bases, leaving 8 bases between them. The germline V gene encodes CDR1 LNHDA and CDR2 SQIVND (reference sequence). The CDR3 has 13 residues.

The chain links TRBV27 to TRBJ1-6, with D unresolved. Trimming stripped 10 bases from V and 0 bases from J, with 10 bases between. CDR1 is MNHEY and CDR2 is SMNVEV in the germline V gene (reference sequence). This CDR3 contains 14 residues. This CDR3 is CATLPTSYNSPLHF. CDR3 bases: TGTGCCACTCTGCCTACCTCCTATAATTCACCCCTCCACTTT.

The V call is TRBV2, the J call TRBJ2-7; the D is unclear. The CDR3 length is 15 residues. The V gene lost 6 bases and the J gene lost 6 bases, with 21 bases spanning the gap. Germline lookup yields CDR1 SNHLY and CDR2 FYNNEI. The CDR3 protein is CASRRDMGLSAEQYF. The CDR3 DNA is TGTGCCAGCAGGCGTGATATGGGCCTTTCTGCCGAGCAGTACTTC.

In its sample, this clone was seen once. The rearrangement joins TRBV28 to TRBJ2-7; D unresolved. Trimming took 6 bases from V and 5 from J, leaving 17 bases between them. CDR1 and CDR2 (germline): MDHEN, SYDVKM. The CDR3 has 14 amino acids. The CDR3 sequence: CASRAPERENEQYF. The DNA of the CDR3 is TGTGCCAGCAGAGCCCCGGAACGAGAGAACGAGCAGTACTTC.

For the CDR3, the DNA is TGTGCCACCACCCCGCTCCAACCTCTACATAGCAATCAGCCCCAGCATTTT. It encodes CATTPLQPLHSNQPQHF. The chain couples TRBV28 to TRBJ1-5; D unclear. Trimming stripped 10 bases from V and 0 bases from J, with 22 bases between. From germline, CDR1 is MDHEN and CDR2 SYDVKM. The CDR3 contains 17 residues.

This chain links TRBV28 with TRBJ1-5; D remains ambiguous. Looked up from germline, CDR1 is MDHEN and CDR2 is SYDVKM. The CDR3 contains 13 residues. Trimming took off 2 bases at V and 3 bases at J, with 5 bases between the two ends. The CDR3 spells CASSLPFNQPQHF. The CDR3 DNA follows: TGTGCCAGCAGTTTACCCTTCAATCAGCCCCAGCATTTT. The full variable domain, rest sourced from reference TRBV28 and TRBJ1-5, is DVKVTQSSRYLVKRTGEKVFLECVQDMDHENMFWYRQDPGLGLRLIYFSYDVKMKEKGDIPEGYSVSREKKERFSLILESASTNQTSMYLCASSLPFNQPQHFGDGTRLSIL.

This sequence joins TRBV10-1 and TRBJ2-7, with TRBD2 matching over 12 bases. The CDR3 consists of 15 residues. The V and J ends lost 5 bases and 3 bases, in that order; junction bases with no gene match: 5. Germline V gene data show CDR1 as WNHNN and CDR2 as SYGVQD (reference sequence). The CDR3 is CASSPGLAGFYEQYF. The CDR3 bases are TGCGCCAGCAGTCCCGGACTAGCGGGGTTCTACGAGCAGTACTTC.

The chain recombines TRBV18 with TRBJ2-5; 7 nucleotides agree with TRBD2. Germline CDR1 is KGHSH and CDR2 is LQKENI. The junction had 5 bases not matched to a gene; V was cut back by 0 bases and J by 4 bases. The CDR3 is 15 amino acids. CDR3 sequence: CASSPPNRLAETQYF. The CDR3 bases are TGTGCCAGCTCACCACCAAATCGACTAGCAGAGACCCAGTACTTC.

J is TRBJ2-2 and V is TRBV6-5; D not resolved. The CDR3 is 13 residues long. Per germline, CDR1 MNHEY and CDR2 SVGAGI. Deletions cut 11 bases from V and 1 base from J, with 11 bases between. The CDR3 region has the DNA TGTGCCTGTCACGGTGTGAACACCGGGGAGCTGTTTTTT. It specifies CACHGVNTGELFF.

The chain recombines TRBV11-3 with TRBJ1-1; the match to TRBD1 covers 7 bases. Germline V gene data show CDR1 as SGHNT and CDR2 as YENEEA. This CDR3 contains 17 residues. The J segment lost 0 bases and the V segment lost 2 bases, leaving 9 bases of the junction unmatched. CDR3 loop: CASSLSGAGGMNTEAFF. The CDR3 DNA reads TGTGCCAGCAGCTTATCTGGGGCAGGGGGTATGAACACTGAAGCTTTCTTT.

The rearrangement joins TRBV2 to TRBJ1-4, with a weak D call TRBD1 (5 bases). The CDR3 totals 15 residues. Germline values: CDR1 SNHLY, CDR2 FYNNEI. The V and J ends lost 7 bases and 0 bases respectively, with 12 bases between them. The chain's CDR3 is CASTRTLATNEKLFF. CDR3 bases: TGTGCCAGCACCAGGACACTGGCAACTAATGAAAAACTGTTTTTT.

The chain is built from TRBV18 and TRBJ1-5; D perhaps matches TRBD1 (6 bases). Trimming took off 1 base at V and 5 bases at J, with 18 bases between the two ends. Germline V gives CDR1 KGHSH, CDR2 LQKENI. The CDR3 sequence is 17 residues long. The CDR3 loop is CASSPQYVRGRHQPQHF. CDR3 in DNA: TGTGCCAGCTCACCACAATACGTCAGGGGACGACATCAGCCCCAGCATTTT.

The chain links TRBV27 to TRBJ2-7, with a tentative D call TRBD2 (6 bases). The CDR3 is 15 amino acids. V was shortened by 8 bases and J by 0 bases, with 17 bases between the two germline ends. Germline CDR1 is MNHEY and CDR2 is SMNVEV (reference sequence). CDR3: CASRLGSGASYEQYF. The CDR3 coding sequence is TGTGCCAGCCGTCTCGGTAGCGGCGCCTCCTACGAGCAGTACTTC.

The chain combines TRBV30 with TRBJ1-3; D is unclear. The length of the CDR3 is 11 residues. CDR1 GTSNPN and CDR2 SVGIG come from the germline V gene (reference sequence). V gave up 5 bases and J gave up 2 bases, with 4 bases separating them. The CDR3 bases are TGTGCCTGGTCCCCTGGAAACACCATATATTTT. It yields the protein CAWSPGNTIYF.

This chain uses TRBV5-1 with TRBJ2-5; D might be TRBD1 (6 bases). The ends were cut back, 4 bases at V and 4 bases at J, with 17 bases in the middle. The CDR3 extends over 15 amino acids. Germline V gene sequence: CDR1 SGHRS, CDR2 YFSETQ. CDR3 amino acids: CASSPGLTGPETQYF. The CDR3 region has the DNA TGCGCCAGCAGCCCCGGGCTGACAGGTCCAGAGACCCAGTACTTC.

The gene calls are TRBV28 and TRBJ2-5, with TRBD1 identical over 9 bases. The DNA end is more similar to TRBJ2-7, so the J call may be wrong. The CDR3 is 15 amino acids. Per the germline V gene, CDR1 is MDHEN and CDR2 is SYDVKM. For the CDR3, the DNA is TGTGCCAGCAGTTCTGCGGGACAGGGTCTCGACGAGCAGTACTTC. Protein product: CASSSAGQGLDEQYF.

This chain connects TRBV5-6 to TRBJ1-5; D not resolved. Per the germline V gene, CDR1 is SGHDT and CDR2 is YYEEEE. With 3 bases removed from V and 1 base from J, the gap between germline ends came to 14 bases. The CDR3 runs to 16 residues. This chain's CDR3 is CASSSQTGGSNQPQHF. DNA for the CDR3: TGTGCCAGCAGCTCTCAGACGGGTGGCAGCAATCAGCCCCAGCATTTT.

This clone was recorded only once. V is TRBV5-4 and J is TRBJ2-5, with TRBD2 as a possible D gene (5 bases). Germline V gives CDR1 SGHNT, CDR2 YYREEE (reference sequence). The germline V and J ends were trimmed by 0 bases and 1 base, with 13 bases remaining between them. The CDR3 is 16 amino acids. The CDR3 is CASSLGARGGQETQYF. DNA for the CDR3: TGTGCCAGCAGCTTGGGGGCCCGGGGTGGCCAAGAGACCCAGTACTTC. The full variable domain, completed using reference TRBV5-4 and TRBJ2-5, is ETGVTQSPTHLIKTRGQQVTLRCSSQSGHNTVSWYQQALGQGPQFIFQYYREEENGRGNFPPRFSGLQFPNYSSELNVNALELDDSALYLCASSLGARGGQETQYFGPGTRLLVL.

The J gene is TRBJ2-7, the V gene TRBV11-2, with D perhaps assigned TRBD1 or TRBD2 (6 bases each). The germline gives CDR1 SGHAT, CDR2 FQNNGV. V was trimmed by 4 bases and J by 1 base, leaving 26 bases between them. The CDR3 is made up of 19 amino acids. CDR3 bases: TGTGCCAGCAGCTCTAGGGGGGATGGAGGGCTGCCGAGGTCCTACGAGCAGTACTTC. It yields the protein CASSSRGDGGLPRSYEQYF.